This T cell receptor beta chain was obtained from a study of vaccination and CD4 T cells after COVID-19. Study information: Vaccinees got either two BNT162b2 doses or two mRNA-1273 doses.

In the case of this clonotype: Its antigen is unknown.

Sequence data for DNA of cultured CD4+ T cells were generated by the Oncomine TCR Beta short-read assay. Each CDR3 protein gets one entry after TCRdb re-called the PCR reads with MiXCR. Of about 12,000 distinct CDR3 sequences in the sample, under 65% were seen once. Treatment denoted: approximately nine-day PBMC culture with coronavirus spike peptide pools or control peptides (ViraFEST assay). Germline CDR1 reads SGHRS; CDR2 reads YFSETQ. With 0 bases removed from V and 9 bases from J, the gap between germline ends came to 9 bases. The CDR3 contains 12 residues. This clonotype was obtained from a human donor who had recovered from COVID-19. J is TRBJ2-5 and V is TRBV5-1; D possibly corresponds to TRBD1 (6 bases). The sample taken for sequencing was CD4+ T cells from blood, cultured in vitro. The CDR3 here is CASSLDRVSQYF. CDR3 DNA: TGCGCCAGCAGCTTGGACAGGGTTTCCCAGTACTTC.